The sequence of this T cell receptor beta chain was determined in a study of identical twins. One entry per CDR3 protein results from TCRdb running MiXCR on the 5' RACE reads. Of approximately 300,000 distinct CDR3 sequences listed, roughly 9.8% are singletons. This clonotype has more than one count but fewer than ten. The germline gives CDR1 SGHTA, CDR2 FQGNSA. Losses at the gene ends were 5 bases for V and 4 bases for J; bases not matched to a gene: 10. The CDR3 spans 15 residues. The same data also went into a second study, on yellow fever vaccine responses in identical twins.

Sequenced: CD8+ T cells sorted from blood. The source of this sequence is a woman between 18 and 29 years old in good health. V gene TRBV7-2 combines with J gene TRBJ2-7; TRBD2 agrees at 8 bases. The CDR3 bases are TGTGCCAGCAGCCTTCGGGAGGGCTCTGGGTACGAGCAGTACTTC. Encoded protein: CASSLREGSGYEQYF.